Reported below is one TCR beta chain. It lacks a known antigen. Stem-like memory CD8+ T cells (TSTEM) were defined as CCR7+ PD-1- TIGIT- cells. Peripheral blood mononuclear cells were isolated from healthy donor buffy coats by density gradient separation. The study enriched total CD8+ T cells through negative magnetic separation using EasySep or MojoSort CD8+ T cell isolation kits. For each subset, total RNA was extracted using an RNeasy Mini Kit from duplicate vials of under 160,000 sorted CD8+ T cells. The PBMCs were used either fresh or after being cryopreserved in fetal bovine serum with around 9.7% DMSO. CD8+ T cell subsets were sorted to purity by fluorescence-activated cell sorting on a FACSAria III. The data belong to a study of human CD8 memory T cell subsets (dated by TCRdb to the early 2020s). Some background on the complete study: TCRbeta repertoires of stem-like (TSTEM), progenitor exhausted-like (TPEX) and effector memory CD8+ T cell subsets were compared to assess their clonal relationships. TCRbeta repertoires were obtained from several donors, each contributing TSTEM, TPEX and effector memory subsets. Overall study results and their limits: TSTEM and TPEX subsets showed similarly high normalized Shannon-Wiener diversity, whereas effector memory subsets were comparatively less diverse. Only TCRbeta chains were sequenced, and repertoire comparisons were based on six donors, with testing performed by paired t-tests and Bonferroni correction. The stem-like TSTEM and TPEX subsets each shared clonotypes with effector memory cells, but the TSTEM and TPEX repertoires had minimal overlap with each other, suggesting distinct antigen spectra. Based on Chao1 estimates, TSTEM subsets appeared to have greater repertoire diversity than TPEX subsets, which may reflect a broader range of specificities.

In the germline V gene (reference sequence), CDR1 corresponds to LNHDA and CDR2 to SQIVND. The CDR3 spans 12 residues, from the cysteine through the phenylalanine. The protein alone is recorded here. These reads were obtained on a NextSeq 550. A Human TCR Profiling Kit was used to prepare UMI-labeled 5' RACE TCRbeta libraries. Every TCRbeta library was prepared in parallel with an identical number of PCR cycles. Regarding the original processing steps: Each TCRbeta library contained between roughly 2,600 and 18,000 functional CDR3beta clonotypes. UMI extraction and consensus assembly used MIGEC 1.2.9, requiring at least three reads per UMI. MiXCR 3.0.3 was used to extract in-frame CDR3beta repertoires. After each sample was downsampled to 42,000 randomly selected UMIs, diversity metrics were computed in VDJtools 1.2.1. For the top 3,000 clones of each sample pair, the repertoire overlap metrics D, R and F2 were calculated in VDJtools. TCRdb reprocessed the reads, and each CDR3 protein sequence is entered once, without DNA. These V and J calls are TCRdb output, not the study's own analysis. The sample's own table lists about 10,000 distinct CDR3 sequences. The top ten clones comprise 20% to 25% of the sample.

Source material: CD8+ stem-like memory T cells (TSCM and TCM) sorted from PBMCs. This specimen's cell subset or site label, per the study, means: stem-like memory CD8 T cells (TSTEM), CCR7+ PD-1- TIGIT-. The clonotype was recovered from a human donor in good health. This chain is built from TRBV19 and TRBJ2-1; TCRdb names TRBD1, which stays unverified in the absence of DNA. The encoded CDR3 is CASVTGPNEQFF.